Listed here are 5 T cell receptor beta chains from one sample, sequenced in a study of cytomegalovirus exposure and HLA in healthy donors. PCR primers comprised 60 Vbeta and 13 Jbeta primers. Libraries were prepared by immunoSEQ multiplex PCR; TCRdb keeps only in-frame clonotypes and omits some of them. Of about 92,000 clones listed, about two thirds are singletons. Sequences were obtained from PBMCs. Receptor source: a man aged 50 or older in good health and CMV-seronegative.

The chain carries TRBV18 and TRBJ2-5; tentatively, D is TRBD2 (6 bases). CDR1 is KGHSH, CDR2 LQKENI, per germline. V was cut by 5 bases and J by 2 bases, with 15 bases left in between. This CDR3 is built from 15 residues. In DNA form, the CDR3 reads TGTGCCAGCTCATCTGTCGGGGGACGACAAGAGACCCAGTACTTC. This sequence encodes CASSSVGGRQETQYF.

The chain is built from TRBV5-4 and TRBJ1-1; TRBD1 agrees at 7 bases. CDR3 length: 15 residues. The germline gives CDR1 SGHNT, CDR2 YYREEE (reference sequence). Trimming cost V 2 bases and J 3 bases; bases outside gene matches: 7. The CDR3 loop reads CASSLNPDRDTEAFF. DNA of the CDR3: TGTGCCAGCAGCTTAAATCCTGACAGGGACACTGAAGCTTTCTTT.

The chain joins TRBV30 to TRBJ2-5; 9 bases map to TRBD2. Trimming took 0 bases from V and 7 from J; bases not matched to a gene: 18. CDR1 and CDR2 (germline): GTSNPN, SVGIG (reference sequence). The CDR3 runs 18 residues. DNA of the CDR3: TGTGCCTGGAGTGTTGGTTGGGGGCGGGAGGGCCCAATTGTGACCCAGTACTTC. This codes for CAWSVGWGREGPIVTQYF. The variable domain in full, completed from reference TRBV30 and TRBJ2-5, reads SQTIHQWPATLVQPVGSPLSLECTVEGTSNPNLYWYRQAAGRGLQLLFYSVGIGQISSEVPQNLSASRPQDRQFILSSKKLLLSDSGFYLCAWSVGWGREGPIVTQYFGPGTRLLVL.

The chain recombines TRBV2 with TRBJ1-2; TRBD1 matches 8 bases. V shed 4 bases, J shed 4 bases, and the junction held 5 bases outside the gene matches. This CDR3 has 14 amino acids. CDR1 and CDR2 from the germline V gene are SNHLY and FYNNEI. CDR3 protein: CASSGQGASYGYTF. The CDR3 DNA reads TGTGCCAGCAGTGGGCAGGGGGCATCCTATGGCTACACCTTC.

This clone was detected only a few times. The chain has TRBV30 and TRBJ1-5; TRBD1 agrees at 9 bases. V gave up 1 base and J gave up 7 bases; unmatched junction bases: 11. There are 16 residues in the CDR3. Germline V gives CDR1 GTSNPN, CDR2 SVGIG (reference sequence). The CDR3 sequence: CAWSADLGQGSQPQHF. Written as DNA, the CDR3 is TGTGCCTGGAGTGCCGATTTAGGACAGGGGAGCCAGCCCCAGCATTTT.